This entry lists 15 T cell receptor beta chains sequenced from one sample in a study of CXCR3-negative and CXCR3-positive naive CD8 T cells. Overall study results and limits: Hydrophobicity of TRB CDR3s was greater in CXCR3-positive naive cells than in CXCR3-negative naive cells.

UMI-labeled TRB cDNA libraries were prepared by 5' RACE. Reprocessing the 5' RACE reads, TCRdb reports a single entry for every CDR3 protein and omits DNA. This sample's table has some 150,000 distinct CDR3 sequences. No antigens are known for them. Sequenced input: naive CXCR3+ CD8+ T cells from blood. Indicated subset: CD45RO-CCR7+CD27+CD95- naive CD8+ T cells expressing CXCR3 (TNR3+). These receptors were taken from a human donor in good health. Some clones in this sample may be carry-over from other donors' samples.

This chain connects TRBV7-3 to TRBJ2-3; TCRdb designates TRBD2, a call that cannot be tested without DNA. This CDR3 is built from 15 residues. Germline CDR1 and CDR2: SGHTA and FQGTGA. The CDR3 protein is CASSPGAGGGDTQYF.

The rearrangement uses TRBV3-1 and TRBJ1-1; the D call of TRBD1 rests on TCRdb alone, since no DNA is present to check it. The CDR3 is made up of 14 amino acids. From germline, CDR1 is LGHDT and CDR2 YNNKEL (reference sequence). The CDR3 sequence: CASSSRREPTEAFF.

The J gene is TRBJ1-1, the V gene TRBV5-1. CDR3 length: 14 amino acids. Per the germline V gene, CDR1 is SGHRS and CDR2 is YFSETQ. The CDR3 loop is CASSFGGDHTEAFF.

The CDR3 loop is CASSLGLAGPGDTQYF. This chain uses TRBV12-3 or TRBV12-4 with TRBJ2-3; the TCRdb call, TRBD2, lacks DNA for checking. The CDR3 is 16 residues long.

The chain has TRBV7-6 and TRBJ2-7; TCRdb returns TRBD2, unconfirmable since there is no DNA. Germline values: CDR1 SGHVS, CDR2 FNYEAQ. The CDR3 loop spans 13 amino acids. This chain's CDR3 is CASSLSPQDEQYF.

The chain's CDR3 is CASSPRWAGYNEQFF. The chain links TRBV28 to TRBJ2-1; lacking DNA, the TRBD1 call made by TCRdb goes unchecked. Germline CDR1 MDHEN, CDR2 SYDVKM. The CDR3 totals 15 residues.

The chain carries TRBV18 and TRBJ1-1. The CDR3 loop spans 12 amino acids. Germline V gene data show CDR1 as KGHSH and CDR2 as LQKENI. CDR3 sequence: CASSNGHDLAFF.

This chain uses TRBV5-5 with TRBJ2-5. In germline, CDR1 is SGHKS, CDR2 YYEKEE (reference sequence). This CDR3 comprises 13 residues. This CDR3 is CASSLAPQETQYF. Full variable domain (remainder filled in from reference TRBV5-5 and TRBJ2-5): DAGVTQSPTHLIKTRGQQVTLRCSPISGHKSVSWYQQVLGQGPQFIFQYYEKEERGRGNFPDRFSARQFPNYSSELNVNALLLGDSALYLCASSLAPQETQYFGPGTRLLVL.

V and J are TRBV28 and TRBJ2-2. This CDR3 has 15 residues. The germline V gene encodes CDR1 MDHEN and CDR2 SYDVKM. This chain's CDR3 is CASRPIRSYTGELFF.

The chain links TRBV7-9 to TRBJ2-1; with no DNA, the TCRdb D assignment of TRBD1 cannot be verified. This CDR3 spans 18 amino acids. Germline CDR1 SEHNR, CDR2 FQNEAQ (reference sequence). The CDR3 sequence is CASSQAGTGLSSYNEQFF.

The V and J genes are TRBV6-5 and TRBJ1-3; TCRdb picks TRBD1, but there is no DNA to check that call. In germline, CDR1 is MNHEY, CDR2 SVGAGI. The CDR3 extends over 16 amino acids. The CDR3 reads CASSPLTGVDGNTIYF.

The genes are TRBV20-1 and TRBJ2-7. The CDR3 spans 12 residues. The germline V gene encodes CDR1 DFQATT and CDR2 SNEGSKA (reference sequence). The CDR3: CSARNEGYEQYF.

This sequence joins TRBV7-9 and TRBJ1-2; TCRdb calls TRBD1, which cannot be checked without DNA. Germline CDR1 and CDR2: SEHNR and FQNEAQ (reference sequence). CDR3 length: 15 amino acids. CDR3 amino acids: CASSLSETGNNGYTF.

V is TRBV6-2 or TRBV6-3 and J is TRBJ2-4; TCRdb selects TRBD1, and the lack of DNA leaves this call unchecked. The CDR3 is made up of 18 amino acids. Per the germline V gene, CDR1 is MNHEY and CDR2 is SVGEGT. The CDR3: CASSYSLTGEIAKNIQYF.

The chain carries TRBV28 and TRBJ2-3; TCRdb's D call, TRBD2, is unchecked because there is no DNA. CDR1 and CDR2 from the germline V gene are MDHEN and SYDVKM. There are 17 residues in the CDR3. This CDR3 is CASSSQSAGGPTDTQYF.